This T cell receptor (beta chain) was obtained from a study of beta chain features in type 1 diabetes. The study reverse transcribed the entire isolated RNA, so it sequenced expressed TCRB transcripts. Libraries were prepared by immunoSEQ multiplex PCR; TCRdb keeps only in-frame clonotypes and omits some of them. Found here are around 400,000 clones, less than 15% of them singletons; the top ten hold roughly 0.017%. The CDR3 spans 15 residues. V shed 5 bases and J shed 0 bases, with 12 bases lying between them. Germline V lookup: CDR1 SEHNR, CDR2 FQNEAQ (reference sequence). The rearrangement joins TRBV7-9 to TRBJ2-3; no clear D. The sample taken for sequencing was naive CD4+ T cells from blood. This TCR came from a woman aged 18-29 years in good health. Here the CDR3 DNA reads TGTGCCAGCAGCCCCCTTCCGACAAGCACAGATACGCAGTATTTT. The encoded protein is CASSPLPTSTDTQYF.